Listed here are 25 T cell receptor beta chains from one sample, sequenced in a study of blood T cell repertoires in COVID-19. Assay: immunoSEQ multiplex PCR; the TCRdb copy retains only in-frame clones and omits some. This table holds under 350,000 clones, 86% found once. Sequenced: PBMCs or T cells enriched from blood (not recorded which). The receptors were gathered from a woman aged 40 to 50 with acute COVID-19.

This clone has a handful of counts. CDR3 sequence reads: CASSVGAGREEKLFF. In DNA, the CDR3 is TGTGCCAGCAGCGTAGGGGCAGGGAGGGAGGAAAAACTGTTTTTT. J is TRBJ1-4 and V is TRBV9, with TRBD1 as a possible D gene (5 bases). The CDR3 extends over 15 amino acids. The germline V gene encodes CDR1 SGDLS and CDR2 YYNGEE. V lost 0 bases to trimming and J lost 8 bases, with 14 bases between them.

This clone was seen a single time. The chain carries TRBV9 and TRBJ2-1, with 12 bases fitting TRBD2. The CDR3 has 15 amino acids. From germline, CDR1 is SGDLS and CDR2 YYNGEE. V shed 3 bases, J shed 7 bases, and the junction held 5 bases outside the gene matches. The chain's CDR3 is CASSASSGGANEQFF. CDR3 DNA: TGTGCCAGCAGCGCTTCTAGCGGGGGGGCTAATGAGCAGTTCTTC.

The chain employs TRBV9 and TRBJ2-7; 9 bases are shared with TRBD2. Germline lookup yields CDR1 SGDLS and CDR2 YYNGEE. The CDR3 loop spans 15 amino acids. With V trimmed by 0 bases and J by 4 bases, 5 bases remained unmatched. CDR3: CASSVEAGGIYEQYF. CDR3 sequence (DNA): TGTGCCAGCAGCGTAGAAGCGGGAGGAATATACGAGCAGTACTTC.

The chain uses TRBV21-1 and TRBJ2-4; the DNA was not compared with TRBD2, the D call given in the table. TRBV21-1 is shown as a pseudogene. This CDR3 has 15 amino acids. DNA for the CDR3: TGTGCCAGCAGCATTGGGTCGGCGGGGCTGAGCATTCAGTACTTC. Translating it yields CASSIGSAGLSIQYF.

This clone showed up many times. Other DNA sequences in this specimen translate into the identical CDR3. The V call is TRBV2, the J call TRBJ2-7, with D possibly matching TRBD2 (6 bases). CDR3 length: 12 amino acids. Looked up from germline, CDR1 is SNHLY and CDR2 is FYNNEI. V dropped 7 bases and J dropped 2 bases, with 9 bases sitting between them. CDR3 region: CASTGGPYEQYF. DNA of the CDR3: TGTGCCAGCACCGGAGGGCCCTACGAGCAGTACTTC.

The genes are TRBV7-3 and TRBJ1-1; D remains unclear. From germline, CDR1 is SGHTA and CDR2 FQGTGA. The CDR3 is 15 amino acids. The ends were cut back, 0 bases at V and 2 bases at J, with 10 bases in the middle. CDR3 region: CASSLTPATNTEAFF. The CDR3 nucleotides read TGTGCCAGCAGCTTAACCCCCGCTACCAACACTGAAGCTTTCTTT.

V gene TRBV19 combines with J gene TRBJ2-1; 10 nucleotides agree with TRBD1. Germline CDR1 and CDR2: LNHDA and SQIVND (reference sequence). J was trimmed by 0 bases and V by 3 bases; bases with no gene match: 17. The CDR3 runs to 21 residues. The CDR3 is CASSIRVGTGAAHSSYNEQFF. The CDR3, as DNA: TGTGCCAGTAGTATTAGAGTCGGGACAGGGGCCGCCCATAGCTCCTACAATGAGCAGTTCTTC. Full variable domain (rest looked up from reference TRBV19 and TRBJ2-1): DGGITQSPKYLFRKEGQNVTLSCEQNLNHDAMYWYRQDPGQGLRLIYYSQIVNDFQKGDIAEGYSVSREKKESFPLTVTSAQKNPTAFYLCASSIRVGTGAAHSSYNEQFFGPGTRLTVL.

The chain joins TRBV27 to TRBJ2-7; the match to TRBD2 covers 12 bases. Germline V gene data show CDR1 as MNHEY and CDR2 as SMNVEV (reference sequence). The ends lost 5 bases at V and 7 bases at J; junction bases unmatched: 30. CDR3 size: 22 residues. CDR3 region: CASSKYRDRSTSGRLVSVEQYF. CDR3 nucleotides: TGTGCCAGCAGTAAATACCGGGACAGATCGACTAGCGGGAGACTCGTATCGGTAGAGCAGTACTTC.

The chain combines TRBV7-9 with TRBJ2-7; the match to TRBD1 covers 9 bases. From germline, CDR1 is SEHNR and CDR2 FQNEAQ (reference sequence). This CDR3 comprises 15 residues. The ends lost 4 bases at V and 3 bases at J; junction bases unmatched: 7. The DNA of the CDR3 is TGTGCCAGCAGCTCGGAATGGACAGGGGTCTACGAGCAGTACTTC. It translates to CASSSEWTGVYEQYF.

CDR3 DNA sequence: TGTGCCAGCTTTTCGGGCGGGGCCAACCGGGGCTACAATGAGCAGTTCTTC. It encodes CASFSGGANRGYNEQFF. V gene TRBV27 combines with J gene TRBJ2-1; D may be TRBD2 (6 bases). Germline loops: CDR1 MNHEY, CDR2 SMNVEV (reference sequence). With 8 bases removed from V and 3 bases from J, the gap between germline ends came to 23 bases. CDR3 size: 17 residues.

The chain employs TRBV3-1 (or the pseudogene TRBV3-2) and TRBJ1-5, with 7 bases identical to TRBD1. V trimming: 6 bases; J trimming: 3 bases; junction bases outside the gene matches: 8. The germline V gene has CDR1 LGHDT and CDR2 YNNKEL (reference sequence). This CDR3 comprises 15 residues. The CDR3 DNA is TGTGCCAGCAGTCGCGGGACAGCGCTCAATCAGCCCCAGCATTTT. Protein: CASSRGTALNQPQHF.

This clone has just one count. The V and J genes are TRBV4-2 and TRBJ2-7; TRBD2 matches 11 bases. Trimming cost V 2 bases and J 5 bases; bases outside gene matches: 5. Germline-derived CDR1 and CDR2 are LGHNA and YNFKEQ. This CDR3 spans 15 amino acids. CDR3 coding DNA: TGTGCCAGCAGCCAACCTAGCGGGAGGTATGACGAGCAGTACTTC. This gives the protein CASSQPSGRYDEQYF.

The chain is built from TRBV6-5 and TRBJ1-3, with D perhaps TRBD1 (6 bases). Trimming removed 4 bases at V and 0 bases at J, with 10 bases between. The CDR3 runs 15 residues. Germline V gene lookup returns CDR1 MNHEY and CDR2 SVGAGI. The CDR3 DNA follows: TGTGCCAGCAGTTCTACAGGGAGCTCTGGAAACACCATATATTTT. Translation: CASSSTGSSGNTIYF.

The chain recombines TRBV12-3 or TRBV12-4 with TRBJ1-1, with D perhaps TRBD1 (6 bases). The CDR3 length is 13 residues. V was pared by 5 bases and J by 6 bases, with 13 bases between. CDR3 sequence reads: CASSPFTGPEAFF. CDR3 coding DNA: TGTGCCAGCAGTCCTTTCACAGGGCCTGAAGCTTTCTTT.

The chain employs TRBV20-1 and TRBJ2-1; maybe TRBD2 (5 bases). Germline CDR1 reads DFQATT; CDR2 reads SNEGSKA (reference sequence). This CDR3 spans 17 amino acids. V lost 3 bases to trimming and J lost 2 bases, with 20 bases between them. The CDR3 bases are TGCAGTGCTAGTTGGAGCCAAGGACTGTTAACCTACAATGAGCAGTTCTTC. It encodes CSASWSQGLLTYNEQFF.

The rearrangement joins TRBV4-1 to TRBJ1-1; weak D call: TRBD1 (5 bases). Germline V gene lookup returns CDR1 MGHRA and CDR2 YSYEKL. V was pared by 0 bases and J by 0 bases, with 11 bases between. The CDR3 is 16 amino acids. Here the CDR3 reads CASSQDYAGMNTEAFF. DNA for the CDR3: TGCGCCAGCAGCCAAGATTACGCAGGGATGAACACTGAAGCTTTCTTT.

This chain uses TRBV2 with TRBJ1-2; TRBD1 is a possible D gene (5 bases). The germline V gene has CDR1 SNHLY and CDR2 FYNNEI. Trimming shortened V by 5 bases and J by 6 bases, and 10 bases separated the two germline ends. The length of the CDR3 is 12 residues. For the CDR3, the DNA is TGTGCCAGCAGTCAGACAGAAGATGGCTACACCTTC. Encoded protein: CASSQTEDGYTF. Based on the CDR3 plus reference TRBV2 and TRBJ1-2, the full variable domain is EPEVTQTPSHQVTQMGQEVILRCVPISNHLYFYWYRQILGQKVEFLVSFYNNEISEKSEIFDDQFSVERPDGSNFTLKIRSTKLEDSAMYFCASSQTEDGYTFGSGTRLTVV.

J is TRBJ2-3 and V is TRBV27; 9 bases map to TRBD1. V shed 6 bases, J shed 7 bases, and the junction held 14 bases outside the gene matches. CDR3 length: 16 amino acids. CDR1 and CDR2 from the germline V gene are MNHEY and SMNVEV (reference sequence). DNA of the CDR3: TGTGCCAGCAGCTTTGGCGGGACAGGGTCTAGGTATACGCAGTATTTT. Encoded protein: CASSFGGTGSRYTQYF.

The chain recombines TRBV5-4 with TRBJ1-6; 7 positions agree with TRBD1. The germline gives CDR1 SGHNT, CDR2 YYREEE (reference sequence). The CDR3 sequence is 15 residues long. Trimming took 0 bases from V and 7 from J; bases not matched to a gene: 4. The CDR3 DNA sequence: TGTGCCAGCAGCTTGGCGGGGACAGCAAATTCACCCCTCCACTTT. Translated, it gives CASSLAGTANSPLHF.

The chain recombines TRBV4-3 with TRBJ1-1; D is possibly TRBD1 (5 bases). Germline V gene data show CDR1 as LGHNA and CDR2 as YSLEER. The CDR3 covers 18 residues. Trimming removed 0 bases at V and 3 bases at J, with 20 bases between. This CDR3 is CASSQDWGGSSRDTEAFF. The CDR3 nucleotides are TGCGCCAGCAGCCAAGATTGGGGGGGGTCCTCGCGGGACACTGAAGCTTTCTTT.

This clone was counted a single time. The chain joins TRBV5-1 to TRBJ2-5, with D maybe TRBD1 (6 bases). The V gene lost 0 bases and the J gene lost 4 bases, with 13 bases spanning the gap. This CDR3 contains 15 residues. Germline CDR1 SGHRS, CDR2 YFSETQ. The chain's CDR3 is CASSLGSGGGETQYF. The DNA of the CDR3 is TGCGCCAGCAGCTTGGGATCTGGGGGCGGAGAGACCCAGTACTTC.

Comment on this clone: This sample includes further DNA sequences coding for the same CDR3. CDR3 in amino acids: CASSSDRGAGAFF. The CDR3 coding sequence is TGTGCCAGCAGCTCGGACAGGGGCGCCGGGGCTTTCTTT. The rearrangement uses TRBV7-9 and TRBJ1-1; 9 bases are a match to TRBD1. The V gene end was trimmed by 4 bases and the J gene end by 11 bases; junction bases not matched to a gene: 8. Germline values: CDR1 SEHNR, CDR2 FQNEAQ (reference sequence). The CDR3 runs to 13 residues.

The rearrangement joins TRBV4-1 to TRBJ2-7; maybe TRBD1 (6 bases). This CDR3 contains 16 residues. V lost 3 bases, J lost 1 base, and 16 bases lay in between. Germline CDR1 reads MGHRA; CDR2 reads YSYEKL. CDR3 sequence (DNA): TGCGCCAGCAGCCAGGCCCGACAGGCCCTATCCTACGAGCAGTACTTC. This sequence encodes CASSQARQALSYEQYF.

This clone appeared a few times. The genes are TRBV29-1 and TRBJ1-3, with unresolved D. V was cut by 4 bases and J by 0 bases, with 16 bases left in between. Germline V lookup: CDR1 SQVTM, CDR2 ANQGSEA. CDR3 length: 16 residues. CDR3 nucleotide sequence: TGCAGCGTTGGGGGAGTGGACTTTAGCTCTGGAAACACCATATATTTT. Translated, it gives CSVGGVDFSSGNTIYF.

This chain links TRBV9 with TRBJ2-1; D possibly corresponds to TRBD2 (5 bases). Germline loops: CDR1 SGDLS, CDR2 YYNGEE. The CDR3 spans 15 residues. Trimming shortened V by 2 bases and J by 9 bases, and 18 bases separated the two germline ends. The CDR3 nucleotides read TGTGCCAGCAGCGTCCAAGTAGGCTTAGCGTTTGAGCAGTTCTTC. Its translation is CASSVQVGLAFEQFF.